These 10 T cell receptor beta chains were all obtained from the same sample, sequenced in a study of response to subunit inactivated influenza vaccine. From the RT-PCR reads, TCRdb called clonotypes with MiXCR, one entry per CDR3 protein. The sample yields more than 700,000 distinct CDR3 sequences, about 20% seen once. Sequencing was performed on PBMCs from blood, taken roughly 5 days after vaccination. These receptors all stem from a man aged 45 to 65 who received an inactivated influenza vaccine.

This rearrangement joins TRBV5-1 to TRBJ2-4; D is unresolved. The CDR3 extends over 13 amino acids. Germline values: CDR1 SGHRS, CDR2 YFSETQ. Trimming removed 1 base at V and 6 bases at J, with 8 bases between. The CDR3 DNA follows: TGCGCCAGCAGCTTGTCTGAGCGAAACATTCAGTACTTC. Encoded protein: CASSLSERNIQYF.

This rearrangement joins TRBV27 to TRBJ2-7; tentatively, D is TRBD1 (6 bases). From germline, CDR1 is MNHEY and CDR2 SMNVEV (reference sequence). V was trimmed by 2 bases and J by 6 bases, leaving 17 bases between them. The CDR3 has 15 residues. The CDR3 here is CASSLSASQGGEQYF. As DNA, the CDR3 is TGTGCCAGCAGTTTAAGCGCCTCACAGGGCGGCGAGCAGTACTTC.

The CDR3 is CASSFIGTPHEQFF. CDR3 bases: TGTGCCAGCAGCTTTATTGGGACCCCCCATGAGCAGTTCTTC. The chain combines TRBV11-2 with TRBJ2-1, with D perhaps assigned TRBD1 or TRBD2 (5 bases each). Trimming shortened V by 3 bases and J by 8 bases, and 14 bases separated the two germline ends. The length of the CDR3 is 14 residues. Germline CDR1 is SGHAT and CDR2 is FQNNGV. The variable domain in full, with the rest retrieved from reference TRBV11-2 and TRBJ2-1, is EAGVAQSPRYKIIEKRQSVAFWCNPISGHATLYWYQQILGQGPKLLIQFQNNGVVDDSQLPKDRFSAERLKGVDSTLKIQPAKLEDSAVYLCASSFIGTPHEQFFGPGTRLTVL.

V and J are TRBV20-1 and TRBJ1-5; a possible D gene is TRBD1 (5 bases). V was trimmed by 5 bases and J by 5 bases, leaving 16 bases between them. This CDR3 region has 14 residues. The germline V gene has CDR1 DFQATT and CDR2 SNEGSKA (reference sequence). CDR3 DNA: TGCAGTGCTTCCCCCCTGCAGGGAGATCAGCCCCAGCATTTT. It is translated as CSASPLQGDQPQHF.

This chain links TRBV20-1 with TRBJ1-4; TRBD1 is a possible D gene (6 bases). CDR3 length: 14 amino acids. Trimming took off 6 bases at V and 5 bases at J, with 16 bases between the two ends. CDR1 DFQATT and CDR2 SNEGSKA come from the germline V gene (reference sequence). The CDR3 sequence: CSAPAGGLNEKLFF. The CDR3 coding sequence is TGCAGTGCCCCGGCGGGGGGCCTAAATGAAAAACTGTTTTTT.

The chain carries TRBV20-1 and TRBJ1-3; 7 nucleotides line up with TRBD1. The J segment lost 3 bases and the V segment lost 3 bases, leaving 5 bases of the junction unmatched. Germline V gives CDR1 DFQATT, CDR2 SNEGSKA (reference sequence). CDR3 length: 14 amino acids. As DNA, the CDR3 is TGCAGTGCTAGTCAACAGGGGCTTGGAAACACCATATATTTT. Its protein is CSASQQGLGNTIYF.

A word on this clonotype: The junction and the germline gene differ at one end; a read error may be behind it. The rearrangement links TRBV20-1 to TRBJ2-1; D gene uncertain. Germline V lookup: CDR1 DFQATT, CDR2 SNEGSKA (reference sequence). The CDR3 is 10 residues long. The CDR3 sequence is CSAGSNGQFF. The CDR3 DNA follows: TGCAGTGCTGGATCCAATGGGCAGTTCTTC.

The chain has TRBV7-8 and TRBJ2-3, with TRBD1 matching 11 bases. Trimming took 1 base from V and 4 from J; bases not matched to a gene: 4. The CDR3 has 16 amino acids. The germline gives CDR1 SGHVS, CDR2 FQNEAQ. This chain's CDR3 is CASSLVLGQGADTQYF. The DNA for the CDR3 is TGTGCCAGCAGCTTAGTGCTGGGACAGGGGGCAGATACGCAGTATTTT.

V is TRBV27 and J is TRBJ1-2, with 8 bases that match TRBD1. Germline V gene sequence: CDR1 MNHEY, CDR2 SMNVEV (reference sequence). CDR3 length equals 15 residues. The junction had 8 bases not matched to a gene; V was cut back by 0 bases and J by 8 bases. This CDR3 is CASSLSPETGVGYTF. The CDR3 DNA sequence: TGTGCCAGCAGTTTATCTCCTGAGACAGGGGTAGGCTACACCTTC.

The CDR3 reads CASRRLEGYTF. The CDR3 region has the DNA TGTGCCAGCAGGCGACTGGAGGGCTACACCTTC. The rearrangement links TRBV12-3 or TRBV12-4 to TRBJ1-2, with D uncertain. This CDR3 is 11 amino acids long. V was trimmed by 6 bases and J by 8 bases, leaving 10 bases between them.